The T cell receptor (beta chain) described here comes from a study of CD8 T cells in ankylosing spondylitis. TCRdb analysed the 5' RACE reads with MiXCR anew, one entry per CDR3 protein. The table shows 800,000 to 900,000 distinct CDR3 sequences, with 12% occurring only once. CDR1 SGHTA and CDR2 FQGNSA come from the germline V gene. V gave up 2 bases and J gave up 4 bases; unmatched junction bases: 7. This CDR3 has 15 residues. Details on this clonotype: Its antigen is currently unknown.

Study results and limitations: The authors found the disease-linked clones to be CD8+ and relatively rare in peripheral blood. Seemingly distinctive of ankylosing spondylitis blood was a TCR beta motif formed by eight highly homologous variants.

Material for sequencing was blood, either unsorted or a sorted T cell fraction (not recorded which). V and J are TRBV7-2 and TRBJ2-7; 8 bases match TRBD2. The receptor was isolated from a male donor with ankylosing spondylitis. The CDR3 coding sequence is TGTGCCAGCAGCTTACGAGGGACTAGTATATACGAGCAGTACTTC. It encodes CASSLRGTSIYEQYF.